Below, 23 T cell receptor beta chains from the same sample are listed, as sequenced in a study of blood T cell repertoires in COVID-19. Produced via immunoSEQ multiplex PCR; TCRdb's table is partial and in-frame only. Of around 250,000 clones in the sample, about 88% were seen once. Sequenced input: peripheral blood. The receptors were gathered from a woman in her 70s with active or convalescent COVID-19.

The rearrangement uses TRBV4-2 and TRBJ2-2, with 8 bases lining up with TRBD2. Trimming cost V 1 base and J 0 bases; bases outside gene matches: 1. CDR3 size: 16 residues. Germline CDR1 LGHNA, CDR2 YNFKEQ. The CDR3, as DNA: TGTGCCAGCAGCCAAGGAGCGGGGGCGAACACCGGGGAGCTGTTTTTT. It translates to CASSQGAGANTGELFF.

The chain links TRBV6-2 or TRBV6-3 to TRBJ1-2; D uncertain. CDR3 length: 13 residues. The germline V gene encodes CDR1 MNHEY and CDR2 SVGEGT. V was cut by 0 bases and J by 8 bases, with 10 bases left in between. The CDR3 DNA follows: TGTGCCAGCAGTTACTCACCCTATTTGGGCTACACCTTC. It codes for CASSYSPYLGYTF.

The chain couples TRBV5-1 to TRBJ1-1, with D uncertain. This CDR3 is 13 amino acids long. Germline V CDR1 and CDR2: SGHRS, YFSETQ. V dropped 2 bases and J dropped 4 bases, with 9 bases sitting between them. The CDR3 region is CASSFDYGTEAFF. The CDR3 DNA reads TGCGCCAGCAGCTTCGACTACGGCACTGAAGCTTTCTTT.

CDR3 DNA: TGTGCCAGTACCCACAGCGGGCCGGGCTATGGCTACACCTTC. Translating gives CASTHSGPGYGYTF. This sequence joins TRBV19 and TRBJ1-2; D is uncertain. Germline V gene lookup returns CDR1 LNHDA and CDR2 SQIVND (reference sequence). The CDR3 loop spans 14 amino acids. Trimming pared 7 bases from V and 4 bases from J, leaving 16 bases between.

The chain has TRBV23-1 and TRBJ1-5; no reliable D call. TRBV23-1 qualifies as an ORF whose function is uncertain. Trimming stripped 7 bases from V and 9 bases from J, with 22 bases between. The CDR3 runs 15 residues. DNA for the CDR3: TGCGCCAGCAATTTCCATACCGGGTATTATCGGCCCCAGCATTTT. Its protein product is CASNFHTGYYRPQHF.

The chain uses TRBV18 and TRBJ2-3, with D tentatively TRBD2 (6 bases). This CDR3 has 17 amino acids. Trimming took 3 bases from V and 5 from J, leaving 21 bases between them. CDR1 and CDR2 from the germline V gene are KGHSH and LQKENI. This CDR3 reads CASSPPGAGKQGDTQYF. CDR3 nucleotides: TGTGCCAGCTCACCCCCTGGGGCGGGGAAACAAGGAGATACGCAGTATTTT.

The chain joins TRBV6-4 to TRBJ2-1; D remains unclear. Per germline, CDR1 MRHNA and CDR2 SNTAGT. There are 15 residues in the CDR3. V lost 0 bases to trimming and J lost 4 bases, with 10 bases between them. The CDR3 is CASSDSTADYNEQFF. The CDR3 nucleotides read TGTGCCAGCAGTGACTCGACTGCGGATTACAATGAGCAGTTCTTC.

The chain is built from TRBV19 and TRBJ2-5, with D possibly being TRBD1 (6 bases). Looked up from germline, CDR1 is LNHDA and CDR2 is SQIVND (reference sequence). CDR3 length: 16 amino acids. The germline V and J ends were trimmed by 6 bases and 8 bases, with 25 bases remaining between them. The DNA for the CDR3 is TGTGCCAGTAGCCCACAGGGTCCAATGGTCGTAAAAACCCAGTACTTC. Its protein is CASSPQGPMVVKTQYF.

This chain links TRBV6-5 with TRBJ2-1; possibly TRBD2 for D (6 bases). Germline V gives CDR1 MNHEY, CDR2 SVGAGI. Trimming shortened V by 6 bases and J by 6 bases, and 12 bases separated the two germline ends. The length of the CDR3 is 13 residues. CDR3 sequence reads: CASRGLRVNEQFF. The CDR3 coding sequence is TGTGCCAGCAGGGGACTCCGAGTCAATGAGCAGTTCTTC.

This chain connects TRBV11-2 to TRBJ1-1; D possibly corresponds to TRBD1 (5 bases). Trimming stripped 3 bases from V and 0 bases from J, with 11 bases between. CDR1 and CDR2 (germline): SGHAT, FQNNGV. This CDR3 is built from 15 residues. CDR3 bases: TGTGCCAGCAGCTTCTCAGGGTCCTTGAACACTGAAGCTTTCTTT. Translation gives CASSFSGSLNTEAFF. Complete variable domain (other parts from reference TRBV11-2 and TRBJ1-1): EAGVAQSPRYKIIEKRQSVAFWCNPISGHATLYWYQQILGQGPKLLIQFQNNGVVDDSQLPKDRFSAERLKGVDSTLKIQPAKLEDSAVYLCASSFSGSLNTEAFFGQGTRLTVV.

V gene TRBV5-1 combines with J gene TRBJ1-2, with D perhaps matching TRBD1 (5 bases). Trimming pared 4 bases from V and 8 bases from J, leaving 12 bases between. CDR3 size: 12 residues. The V gene's germline CDR1 is SGHRS and CDR2 YFSETQ. For the CDR3, the DNA is TGCGCCAGCAGCCCCGACAGTGACGGCTACACCTTC. Translating gives CASSPDSDGYTF.

The CDR3 loop is CASSLLSGANTEAFF. CDR3 DNA: TGTGCCAGCAGCTTGTTAAGCGGAGCGAACACTGAAGCTTTCTTT. J is TRBJ1-1 and V is TRBV7-7; D is uncertain. The V end lost 3 bases, the J end lost 1 base, and 12 bases lay between the germline ends. Germline CDR1 reads SSHAT; CDR2 reads FNYEAQ (reference sequence). This CDR3 region has 15 residues.

V and J are TRBV10-3 and TRBJ1-3; 7 bases are shared with TRBD1. The V gene end was trimmed by 4 bases and the J gene end by 0 bases; junction bases not matched to a gene: 12. The CDR3 is made up of 18 amino acids. Germline loops: CDR1 ENHRY, CDR2 SYGVKD. The CDR3 protein is CAISARTGLSNSGNTIYF. CDR3 DNA sequence: TGTGCCATCAGTGCTAGGACAGGACTCTCTAACTCTGGAAACACCATATATTTT.

The J gene is TRBJ1-1, the V gene TRBV6-5; the match to TRBD1 covers 9 bases. With 0 bases clipped from V and 3 bases from J, the junction kept 5 bases outside the gene matches. The CDR3 has 16 residues. Germline V CDR1 and CDR2: MNHEY, SVGAGI. The CDR3 DNA reads TGTGCCAGCAGTTACTCGATGAGGACAGGGGACACTGAAGCTTTCTTT. Its protein is CASSYSMRTGDTEAFF.

The chain links TRBV5-4 to TRBJ2-7; D gene unclear. The length of the CDR3 is 11 residues. V lost 4 bases, J lost 4 bases, and 6 bases lay in between. From germline, CDR1 is SGHNT and CDR2 YYREEE (reference sequence). The CDR3 protein is CASSQNYEQYF. The DNA of the CDR3 is TGTGCCAGCAGCCAAAATTACGAGCAGTACTTC.

The CDR3: CASRMYRGNTEAFF. Here the CDR3 DNA reads TGTGCCAGCAGAATGTACAGGGGCAACACTGAAGCTTTCTTT. This chain connects TRBV28 to TRBJ1-1; 7 bases match TRBD1. CDR3 length: 14 amino acids. V shed 6 bases, J shed 2 bases, and the junction held 6 bases outside the gene matches. The germline gives CDR1 MDHEN, CDR2 SYDVKM.

This sequence joins TRBV6-5 and TRBJ1-3; D is ambiguous. The CDR3 has 15 amino acids. Germline CDR1 and CDR2: MNHEY and SVGAGI. In nucleotides, the CDR3 is TGTGCAGCCCGCCGGGGAGGGAACTCTGGAAACACCATATATTTT. Translating it yields CAARRGGNSGNTIYF.

The CDR3 coding sequence is TGTGCCAGCAGGGAGGGGACAGGGGGCGAATCAGGTGGCTACACCTTC. Its translation is CASREGTGGESGGYTF. The chain couples TRBV2 to TRBJ1-2; 12 bases are a match to TRBD1. Germline-derived CDR1 and CDR2 are SNHLY and FYNNEI. There are 16 residues in the CDR3. V gave up 6 bases and J gave up 7 bases; unmatched junction bases: 12.

The chain is built from TRBV6-5 and TRBJ1-6; possibly TRBD1 for D (5 bases). From germline, CDR1 is MNHEY and CDR2 SVGAGI. The CDR3 is made up of 16 amino acids. Trimming pared 0 bases from V and 9 bases from J, leaving 15 bases between. CDR3 nucleotides: TGTGCCAGCAGTTACTCACCGGCAGGGCAAGGTTCACCCCTCCACTTT. It specifies CASSYSPAGQGSPLHF.

This chain uses TRBV27 with TRBJ1-2, with 7 nucleotides matching TRBD1. This CDR3 is built from 15 residues. Trimming took 6 bases from V and 3 from J; bases not matched to a gene: 10. Germline CDR1 MNHEY, CDR2 SMNVEV (reference sequence). The CDR3 loop is CASSRLRGQYYGYTF. In DNA form, the CDR3 reads TGTGCCAGCAGCCGTCTTAGGGGACAGTACTATGGCTACACCTTC.

Written as DNA, the CDR3 is TGCGCCAGCAGACGGACAGCGAACACTGAAGCTTTCTTT. Translating gives CASRRTANTEAFF. The chain is built from TRBV10-1 and TRBJ1-1; TRBD1 is a possible D gene (6 bases). Trimming took 6 bases from V and 1 from J, leaving 9 bases between them. The germline V gene has CDR1 WNHNN and CDR2 SYGVQD (reference sequence). The CDR3 runs 13 residues.

CDR3 in amino acids: CATSREYTSYNEQFF. DNA for the CDR3: TGTGCCACCAGCAGAGAATACACCTCCTACAATGAGCAGTTCTTC. The gene calls are TRBV15 and TRBJ2-1, with D unclear. The germline V gene has CDR1 LNHNV and CDR2 YYDKDF (reference sequence). The CDR3 spans 15 residues. V was shortened by 0 bases and J by 0 bases, with 6 bases between the two germline ends. The full variable domain, its missing parts supplied by reference TRBV15 and TRBJ2-1, is DAMVIQNPRYQVTQFGKPVTLSCSQTLNHNVMYWYQQKSSQAPKLLFHYYDKDFNNEADTPDNFQSRRPNTSFCFLDIRSPGLGDTAMYLCATSREYTSYNEQFFGPGTRLTVL.

CDR3 in amino acids: CASRTTGAASPLHF. In DNA form, the CDR3 reads TGTGCCAGTAGGACTACAGGGGCAGCTTCACCCCTCCACTTT. The J gene is TRBJ1-6, the V gene TRBV19, with 7 bases fitting TRBD1. CDR3 length: 14 residues. Germline V lookup: CDR1 LNHDA, CDR2 SQIVND (reference sequence). V was clipped by 6 bases and J by 9 bases; unmatched bases: 8.